This entry features one T cell receptor (beta chain) sequence. This sample was taken from a study of blood T cell repertoires in COVID-19. At the level of the study: The samples span acute and convalescent COVID-19 from the United States, Italy and Spain. T cells, B-cell-depleted T cells, or PBMCs provided the cDNA or gDNA that served as material.

During active infection, Seattle patients enrolled and were then monitored through disease. As processed by the authors: Estimation of nucleated cell counts relied on the amplification of reference gene primers. Sequencing used immunoSEQ multiplex PCR; TCRdb keeps in-frame clones, though not all of them. D and trimming come from the DNA, and the V and J calls and clone size come from that table. The sample shows hundreds of thousands of clones, about 89% of them seen only once. Sequencing was done on a sample of peripheral blood. This clonotype originated in an older woman with COVID-19, enrolled during active disease.

The CDR3 protein is CASRAGQIVGELFF. In DNA form, the CDR3 reads TGTGCCAGCAGGGCGGGACAGATCGTCGGGGAGCTGTTTTTT. This chain links TRBV2 with TRBJ2-2; possibly TRBD1 for D (7 bases). Germline CDR1 and CDR2: SNHLY and FYNNEI. Trimming left V 6 bases short and J 7 bases short, with 15 bases between. CDR3 size: 14 residues.